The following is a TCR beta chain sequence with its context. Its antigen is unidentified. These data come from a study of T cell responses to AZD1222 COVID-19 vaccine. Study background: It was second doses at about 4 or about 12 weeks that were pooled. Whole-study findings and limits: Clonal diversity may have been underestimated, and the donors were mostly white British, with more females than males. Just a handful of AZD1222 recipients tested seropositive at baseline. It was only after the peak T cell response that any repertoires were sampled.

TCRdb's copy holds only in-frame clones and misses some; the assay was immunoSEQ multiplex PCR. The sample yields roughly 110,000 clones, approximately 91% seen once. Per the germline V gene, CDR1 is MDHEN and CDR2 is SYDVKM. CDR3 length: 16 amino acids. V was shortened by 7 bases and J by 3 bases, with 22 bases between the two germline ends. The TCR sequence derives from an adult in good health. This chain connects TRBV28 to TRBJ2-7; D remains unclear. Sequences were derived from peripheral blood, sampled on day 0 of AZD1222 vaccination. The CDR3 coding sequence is TGTGCCAGCACACTCCTGGCAGTTACTTCCAACTACGAGCAGTACTTC. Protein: CASTLLAVTSNYEQYF.